This is a list of T cell receptor beta chains from one sample in a study of glioma-infiltrating T cells after dendritic cell vaccination. Profiling relied on immunoSEQ multiplex PCR, and the TCRdb table lists in-frame clones only, not all of them. Among roughly 62,000 clones listed, approximately 83% were seen once. This material consisted of blood, taken after dendritic cell vaccination. The receptor set was obtained from a human donor with glioblastoma. The CDR3 runs from the conserved cysteine through the conserved F or W. The D gene is left open where the match is weak. Clone size is shown for a subset of rows, as once, few, many or a class of expanded clone.

d_call: NA; cdr3_length: 13; clone_size: NA; j_call: TRBJ1-4; v_call: TRBV7-9; cdr3_aa: CASSLAGYEKLFF; cdr3_nt: TGTGCCAGCAGCTTAGCCGGGTATGAAAAACTGTTTTTT
d_call: TRBD2; cdr3_length: 15; clone_size: NA; j_call: TRBJ2-7; v_call: TRBV6-5; cdr3_aa: CASRLTSGGGYEQYF; cdr3_nt: TGTGCCAGCAGACTTACTAGCGGGGGGGGGTACGAGCAGTACTTC
d_call: NA; cdr3_length: 16; clone_size: NA; j_call: TRBJ1-4; v_call: TRBV2; cdr3_aa: CASSAITGVSNEKLFF; cdr3_nt: TGTGCCAGCAGCGCCATTACCGGGGTTTCTAATGAAAAACTGTTTTTT
d_call: TRBD2; cdr3_length: 16; clone_size: NA; j_call: TRBJ2-4; v_call: TRBV11-2; cdr3_aa: CASSPSTSFGGGIQYF; cdr3_nt: TGTGCCAGCAGCCCATCGACCTCCTTCGGGGGGGGGATTCAGTACTTC
d_call: TRBD1; cdr3_length: 13; clone_size: NA; j_call: TRBJ2-5; v_call: TRBV11-3; cdr3_aa: CASSTGGQETQYF; cdr3_nt: TGTGCCAGCAGTACAGGGGGGCAAGAGACCCAGTACTTC
d_call: TRBD1; cdr3_length: 13; clone_size: once; j_call: TRBJ2-7; v_call: TRBV6-1; cdr3_aa: CASSETGYYEQYF; cdr3_nt: TGTGCCAGCAGTGAGACAGGGTACTACGAGCAGTACTTC
d_call: NA; cdr3_length: 14; clone_size: NA; j_call: TRBJ1-5; v_call: TRBV6-5; cdr3_aa: CASSYSHSNQPQHF; cdr3_nt: TGTGCCAGCAGTTATAGCCATAGCAATCAGCCCCAGCATTTT
d_call: TRBD2; cdr3_length: 19; clone_size: few; j_call: TRBJ2-2; v_call: TRBV14; cdr3_aa: CASSHPIPGTIINTGELFF; cdr3_nt: TGTGCCAGCAGCCATCCTATTCCCGGGACTATAATTAACACCGGGGAGCTGTTTTTT
d_call: NA; cdr3_length: 14; clone_size: NA; j_call: TRBJ2-5; v_call: TRBV5-1; cdr3_aa: CASSYPEYQETQYF; cdr3_nt: TGCGCCAGCAGCTATCCGGAGTACCAAGAGACCCAGTACTTC
d_call: NA; cdr3_length: 14; clone_size: NA; j_call: TRBJ2-2; v_call: TRBV9; cdr3_aa: CASSVSPDTGELFF; cdr3_nt: TGTGCCAGCAGCGTAAGTCCGGACACCGGGGAGCTGTTTTTT
d_call: NA; cdr3_length: 16; clone_size: NA; j_call: TRBJ2-7; v_call: TRBV6-5; cdr3_aa: CASSSRRHIFSYEQYF; cdr3_nt: TGTGCCAGCAGTTCTCGGCGACATATCTTCTCCTACGAGCAGTACTTC
d_call: NA; cdr3_length: 15; clone_size: NA; j_call: TRBJ2-5; v_call: TRBV18; cdr3_aa: CASSPSRGVQETQYF; cdr3_nt: TGTGCCAGCTCACCGAGCAGGGGGGTTCAAGAGACCCAGTACTTC
d_call: TRBD1; cdr3_length: 15; clone_size: NA; j_call: TRBJ1-2; v_call: TRBV5-6; cdr3_aa: CASSLRDSTNYGYTF; cdr3_nt: TGTGCCAGCAGCCTAAGGGACAGTACTAACTATGGCTACACCTTC
d_call: NA; cdr3_length: 13; clone_size: NA; j_call: TRBJ1-5; v_call: TRBV2; cdr3_aa: CASSRDSYQPQHF; cdr3_nt: TGTGCCAGCAGTCGGGACTCCTATCAGCCCCAGCATTTT
d_call: TRBD1; cdr3_length: 16; clone_size: NA; j_call: TRBJ1-2; v_call: TRBV7-8; cdr3_aa: CASSLAAGGGTSGYTF; cdr3_nt: TGTGCCAGCAGCTTAGCCGCAGGGGGAGGTACTAGTGGCTACACCTTC
d_call: NA; cdr3_length: 15; clone_size: NA; j_call: TRBJ1-2; v_call: TRBV4-3; cdr3_aa: CASSLGLGGESGYTF; cdr3_nt: TGCGCCAGCAGCCTAGGACTTGGGGGGGAAAGTGGCTACACCTTC
d_call: TRBD1; cdr3_length: 18; clone_size: NA; j_call: TRBJ2-2; v_call: TRBV4-2; cdr3_aa: CASSRGQGTARGTGELFF; cdr3_nt: TGTGCCAGCAGCCGGGGACAGGGTACAGCCCGAGGCACCGGGGAGCTGTTTTTT
d_call: NA; cdr3_length: 13; clone_size: NA; j_call: TRBJ2-2; v_call: TRBV13; cdr3_aa: CASSPRNTGELFF; cdr3_nt: TGTGCCAGCAGCCCCCGGAACACCGGGGAGCTGTTTTTT
d_call: NA; cdr3_length: 16; clone_size: NA; j_call: TRBJ1-1; v_call: TRBV5-1; cdr3_aa: CASRQALSRGRTEAFF; cdr3_nt: TGCGCCAGCAGACAAGCCCTAAGCAGGGGCCGGACTGAAGCTTTCTTT
d_call: NA; cdr3_length: 12; clone_size: NA; j_call: TRBJ2-7; v_call: TRBV6-5; cdr3_aa: CASSSPRRKQYF; cdr3_nt: TGTGCCAGCAGTTCCCCCCGGCGGAAGCAGTACTTC